Listed below are T cell receptor beta chains from one sample, sequenced in a study of T-cell memory formation after mild COVID-19. TCRdb re-called the 5' RACE reads with MiXCR, one entry per CDR3 protein. The repertoire has fewer than 500,000 distinct CDR3 sequences, about 23% of them found once; the top ten carry 9.5% to 15%. Sequenced: PBMCs or a T cell subset sorted from them (not recorded which). These receptors all come from an adult woman who had mild COVID-19 (a few samples of this study predate the infection). Cell type and time point are not known. Each CDR3 is given without its conserved first and last residue. D genes are given only for firm matches.

V gene | D gene | CDR3 protein
TRBV4-2 | TRBD2 | ASSQDDGGTYNEQF
TRBV20-1 | . | SATSDTTYGYT
TRBV10-2 | . | ASSDLPGIGRGETQY
TRBV2 | . | ASMQEVQETQY
TRBV9 | TRBD2 | ASSVTGTSGGNYNEQF
TRBV20-1 | TRBD1 | SASPTGPELYGYT
TRBV7-8 | . | ASSKFTGEKLF
TRBV29-1 | TRBD1 | SVAGQGSQETQY
TRBV18 | . | ASSNLAAVSGQGEKLF
TRBV27 | TRBD2 | ASSSLAGAGYEQY